What follows is one T cell receptor (beta chain) and its context. Which antigen it targets is not known. No base quality values were provided; no much bigger clone lies one nucleotide off. TCR cDNA was synthesized by 5'RACE template switching, through which a universal primer site and unique molecular identifiers were introduced. cDNA synthesis was primed from both the TCR alpha and TCR beta constant segments. Libraries were amplified in two PCR steps, with sample barcodes and sequencing adapters added in the second step. Libraries were sequenced on Illumina HiSeq 2500 (2x100 bp) or NovaSeq (2x150 bp). Turning to the authors' computational methods: Demultiplexing of reads and collapsing into UMI consensus sequences were performed with MIGEC, and V(D)J alignment was carried out with MiXCR. Using edgeR on replicate PBMC samples, clonotypes were called vaccine-responding if FDR was below 0.01 and the log2 fold change was above 5 up to day 15. CD4 or CD8 identity was assigned to each bulk clonotype according to whether the clonotype was present at higher abundance in the sequenced CD4 repertoire or the sequenced CD8 repertoire. TCRdb reprocessing: public reads trimmed at Q25 with fastp, clones called with MiXCR, in-frame beta chains kept. CDR3 protein sequences are deduplicated, and each keeps its most common genes and DNA. What appears here as the V and J calls and clone size reflects TCRdb's work, not the paper's. In all, the sample holds about 330,000 distinct CDR3 sequences, and around 6.8% of those were seen once. 15% to 20% of the sample is in the top ten clones.

The CDR3 numbers 19 residues from cysteine through phenylalanine. Only the CDR3 part of the read is kept: 57 bases, read in frame from the first base. Per the germline V gene, SGHAT is the CDR1 and FQNNGV is the CDR2. Clipping removes 4 bases from V and 7 bases from J, with 14 as the unmatched junction base count. In light of the paper, this sample's treatment or condition label describes: live attenuated yellow fever vaccine strain. At each blood-draw timepoint, two biological replicates of bulk PBMCs were collected. A standard Ficoll-Paque protocol was used to isolate PBMCs from peripheral blood. TriZol was used to extract RNA from bulk PBMCs, CD4 and CD8 fractions, and dextramer-positive and dextramer-negative fractions. This specimen belongs to a study of T cells after yellow fever vaccination (dated by TCRdb to the late 2010s). The study in broad terms: The SMART-Seq v4 Ultra Low Input RNA kit was used to prepare libraries from fractions with low cell numbers. Bulk TCR alpha and beta repertoires were sequenced longitudinally to track T-cell clones before and after primary and booster YFV17D yellow fever vaccination. The cohort comprised two healthy male donors, one aged 18 to 30 and one aged 30 to 40 years. Bulk PBMC replicates and cell subsets were isolated from blood drawn at multiple timepoints before and after both primary and secondary immunization. Paper-wide results and their limitations: Most clones expanded after primary vaccination were re-detected after the booster (96% of CD4 and roughly 87% of CD8), suggesting broad memory maintenance. Because only a couple of donors were included in the study, the extent to which the findings can be generalized is limited. A small fraction of clonotypes showed up in both the CD4 and CD8 compartments, probably as a result of convergent recombination. FACS-sorted repertoires could contain abundant contaminating clonotypes from the bulk population, so computational filtering was required. Compared with the primary T-cell response, the secondary T-cell response was faster but weaker, reaching its peak on day 5 rather than on day 15.

This chain joins TRBV11-2 to TRBJ2-3, and TRBD2 matches 16 of the central bases. The receptor comes from a man younger than 35 who received the YFV17D yellow fever vaccine. Sequences were derived from PBMCs, sampled 45 days after the first yellow fever vaccination. The CDR3 amino acid sequence is: CASSSLPGTSGGVLNTQYF. In nucleotide form, the sequence is TGTGCCAGCAGCTCATTGCCGGGGACTAGCGGGGGGGTCCTTAATACGCAGTATTTT.